This entry lists 15 T cell receptor beta chains sequenced from one sample in a study of OX40 agonist ivuxolimab in advanced cancers. Some clones are missing from TCRdb's copy, which holds only in-frame ones; the method was immunoSEQ multiplex PCR. The data contain some 83,000 clones, approximately 86% of them singletons. This specimen was CD4+ or CD8+ T cells sorted from blood, taken in a trial of the OX40 agonist ivuxolimab. All receptors come from an adult with an advanced solid tumor such as melanoma, head and neck, liver or kidney cancer.

J is TRBJ2-1 and V is TRBV27; no definite D call. From germline, CDR1 is MNHEY and CDR2 SMNVEV (reference sequence). Trimming took off 5 bases at V and 9 bases at J, with 20 bases between the two ends. CDR3 length: 15 amino acids. The CDR3 DNA reads TGTGCCAGCAGTCCACGCAAGGGTCTAGGCTCTGAGCAGTTCTTC. Encoded protein: CASSPRKGLGSEQFF.

The genes are TRBV2 and TRBJ2-7, with a weak D call TRBD1 (5 bases). The CDR3 runs to 12 residues. Germline V gene data show CDR1 as SNHLY and CDR2 as FYNNEI. The ends were cut back, 4 bases at V and 7 bases at J, with 11 bases in the middle. In DNA form, the CDR3 reads TGTGCCAGCAGTGGGGGCAGGGAAGAGCAGTACTTC. Translating it yields CASSGGREEQYF.

This chain's CDR3 is CASSSQGAWETQYF. CDR3 nucleotides: TGTGCCAGCAGTTCACAGGGGGCCTGGGAGACCCAGTACTTC. The genes are TRBV27 and TRBJ2-5; 9 positions match TRBD1. The length of the CDR3 is 14 residues. Germline V gene sequence: CDR1 MNHEY, CDR2 SMNVEV (reference sequence). With 4 bases clipped from V and 5 bases from J, the junction kept 5 bases outside the gene matches.

The chain combines TRBV19 with TRBJ2-4; D unresolved. CDR3 length equals 14 residues. Germline V gene lookup returns CDR1 LNHDA and CDR2 SQIVND (reference sequence). V lost 5 bases and J lost 0, with 8 bases in between. The CDR3 DNA follows: TGTGCCAGTAGTGGACGGCTAGCCAAAAACATTCAGTACTTC. Its translation is CASSGRLAKNIQYF.

The V and J genes are TRBV29-1 and TRBJ2-3; 10 bases are a match to TRBD2. The CDR3 totals 18 residues. Germline values: CDR1 SQVTM, CDR2 ANQGSEA. V lost 3 bases and J lost 3; bases outside the gene matches: 15. CDR3 residues: CSVEDRLIAGGMTDTQYF. CDR3 DNA sequence: TGCAGCGTTGAGGACAGGTTAATAGCGGGAGGAATGACAGATACGCAGTATTTT.

The chain links TRBV15 to TRBJ1-2; D is unclear. The V gene lost 0 bases and the J gene lost 1 base, with 6 bases spanning the gap. CDR3 length: 14 residues. The V gene's germline CDR1 is LNHNV and CDR2 YYDKDF (reference sequence). The CDR3 DNA sequence: TGTGCCACCAGCAGAGATAAAGTTAACTATGGCTACACCTTC. As protein: CATSRDKVNYGYTF.

This clone was seen just once. The V call is TRBV7-2, the J call TRBJ2-7; 8 bases line up with TRBD2. This CDR3 is 15 amino acids long. After removal of 2 bases from V and 4 bases from J, the junction contained 7 bases not matched to a gene. CDR1 is SGHTA and CDR2 is FQGNSA in the germline V gene. CDR3 nucleotide sequence: TGTGCCAGCAGCTTAACGCGGGGGGCCCCTTACGAGCAGTACTTC. Residues: CASSLTRGAPYEQYF.

The rearrangement links TRBV27 to TRBJ2-7, with a possible D match to TRBD1 (6 bases). V lost 5 bases and J lost 0, with 14 bases in between. Germline V gives CDR1 MNHEY, CDR2 SMNVEV (reference sequence). This CDR3 has 15 residues. The CDR3 nucleotides read TGTGCCAGCAGTACATACCGGGACACCTCCTACGAGCAGTACTTC. Its protein is CASSTYRDTSYEQYF.

This clone was seen a single time. The chain carries TRBV6-1 and TRBJ1-3; 9 positions agree with TRBD1. This CDR3 spans 15 amino acids. The germline gives CDR1 MNHNS, CDR2 SASEGT. Trimming took 6 bases from V and 0 from J; bases not matched to a gene: 3. CDR3 sequence: CASSRDRASGNTIYF. The CDR3 nucleotides read TGTGCCAGCAGCCGGGACAGGGCCTCTGGAAACACCATATATTTT.

The chain uses TRBV7-8 and TRBJ1-2, with 9 bases fitting TRBD1. Germline V gives CDR1 SGHVS, CDR2 FQNEAQ. V lost 3 bases to trimming and J lost 8 bases; unmatched junction nucleotides: 10. The CDR3 loop spans 15 amino acids. CDR3 sequence (DNA): TGTGCCAGCAGCTTGGGAGGACAGGGGCGGCAGGGCTACACCTTC. Amino acid sequence: CASSLGGQGRQGYTF.

This chain connects TRBV5-1 to TRBJ2-1; 8 bases are a match to TRBD1. V shed 0 bases, J shed 5 bases, and the junction held 4 bases outside the gene matches. Germline CDR1 reads SGHRS; CDR2 reads YFSETQ. This CDR3 has 15 residues. In nucleotides, the CDR3 is TGCGCCAGCAGCTTGGAATGGACAGGGCACAATGAGCAGTTCTTC. Translation: CASSLEWTGHNEQFF.

The gene calls are TRBV4-3 and TRBJ2-3; a weak D match, TRBD2 (6 bases). The germline gives CDR1 LGHNA, CDR2 YSLEER. Trimming stripped 0 bases from V and 1 base from J, with 14 bases between. The CDR3 runs 17 residues. CDR3 amino acids: CASSQDGGGIGTDTQYF. The CDR3 bases are TGCGCCAGCAGCCAAGATGGCGGAGGGATAGGCACAGATACGCAGTATTTT.

This rearrangement joins TRBV7-9 to TRBJ2-2; D may match TRBD1 or TRBD2 (6 bases each). Trimming removed 2 bases from V and 0 bases from J, with 10 bases in between. Per germline, CDR1 SEHNR and CDR2 FQNEAQ (reference sequence). The CDR3 has 16 amino acids. The CDR3 nucleotides are TGTGCCAGCAGCTTAAGGGGGGCCGCGAACACCGGGGAGCTGTTTTTT. Encoded protein: CASSLRGAANTGELFF.

As concerns this clone: Different DNA sequences within this sample yield the same CDR3. V gene TRBV6-1 combines with J gene TRBJ2-7; possible D gene TRBD2, 5 bases. The germline CDR1 and CDR2 sequences are MNHNS and SASEGT. V lost 2 bases, J lost 5 bases, and 13 bases lay in between. The CDR3 is 14 amino acids. The CDR3 protein is CASSEPGYLNEQYF. For the CDR3, the DNA is TGTGCCAGCAGTGAACCGGGATACCTCAACGAGCAGTACTTC.

The J gene is TRBJ1-1, the V gene TRBV29-1; D not resolved. From germline, CDR1 is SQVTM and CDR2 ANQGSEA. The CDR3 totals 13 residues. V lost 6 bases and J 10 bases, leaving 21 bases between the germline ends. In DNA form, the CDR3 reads TGCAGCGTCCCTAAGGAGGATACTTTGGGAGCTTTCTTT. Translated, it gives CSVPKEDTLGAFF.